This is a list of T cell receptor beta chains from one sample in a study of T-cell reconstitution after alpha-beta-depleted transplantation in children. Each CDR3 protein gets one entry after TCRdb re-called the PCR reads with MiXCR. The sample consists of over 300,000 distinct CDR3 sequences, about 9.3% of them appearing once. The starting material was PBMCs from the stem cell graft donor, obtained from the stem cell graft. The receptors derive from a human donor who donated a stem cell graft to a child with acute lymphoblastic leukemia. Each CDR3 is given without its conserved first and last residue.

TRBV6-6 ASNQGGLAGEQF
TRBV28 ASRLAGANTGELF
TRBV5-6 ASSLGQRYSPLH
TRBV7-8 ASSLPTVNSPLH
TRBV12-3/TRBV12-4 ASGMGGRETQY
TRBV6-2/TRBV6-3 ASSYSAGSYEQY
TRBV12-3/TRBV12-4 ASSLHSPGQILEFPYGYT
TRBV5-1 ASSFDGAIRNTEAF
TRBV7-6 ASSFREVSYEQY
TRBV2 ASSERAFVSPLH
TRBV28 ASSSLGGDDGYT
TRBV3-1 ASSQDSGRGDEQF
TRBV7-2 ASSSPNPGLAGGPLTDTQY
TRBV7-2 ASSLSRVHNTGELF
TRBV7-6 ASSVAGTSYNEQF
TRBV20-1 SAPGQGNTIY
TRBV29-1 SVESGTGNQPQH
TRBV3-1 ASRETSSGANVLT